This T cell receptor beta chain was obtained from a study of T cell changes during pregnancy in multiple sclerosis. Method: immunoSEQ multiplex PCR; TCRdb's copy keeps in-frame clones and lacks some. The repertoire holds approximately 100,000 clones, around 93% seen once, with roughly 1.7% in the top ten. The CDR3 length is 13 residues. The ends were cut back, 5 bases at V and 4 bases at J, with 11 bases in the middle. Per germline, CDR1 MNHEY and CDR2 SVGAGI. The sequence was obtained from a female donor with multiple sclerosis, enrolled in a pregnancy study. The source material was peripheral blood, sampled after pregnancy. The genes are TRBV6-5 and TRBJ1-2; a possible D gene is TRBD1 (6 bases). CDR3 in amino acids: CASSPQGTYGYTF. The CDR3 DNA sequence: TGTGCCAGCAGTCCTCAGGGGACCTATGGCTACACCTTC.